One TCR beta chain is described in this entry. Primers: 60 Vbeta forward and 13 Jbeta reverse. Profiled with immunoSEQ multiplex PCR; TCRdb holds only in-frame clones, not every one. The data show approximately 140,000 clones, around 78% seen once. This entry belongs to a study of cytomegalovirus exposure and HLA in healthy donors. The TCR sequence derives from a woman aged 18-29 years in good health and CMV-seronegative. The sequenced sample was PBMCs.

In nucleotides, the CDR3 is TGCGCCAGCAGCTTGACAGTGAACTATGGCTACACCTTC. Protein sequence: CASSLTVNYGYTF. V is TRBV5-1 and J is TRBJ1-2; D gene unclear. Trimming removed 1 base from V and 2 bases from J, with 6 bases in between. The CDR3 runs to 13 residues. Germline V CDR1 and CDR2: SGHRS, YFSETQ.